The TCR beta chain under discussion was sequenced for a study of OX40 agonist ivuxolimab in advanced cancers. Study details: Ivuxolimab, which patients received intravenously every 2 weeks, was dosed at 0.01 to 10 mg/kg.

The study's findings and limits: Also present in some nonresponders was a low level of normalized T-cell clonal expansion.

The table came from immunoSEQ multiplex PCR; TCRdb's copy has only in-frame clones and leaves some out. In the table there are about 70,000 clones, just over 85% of which are singletons. Autoimmune disease history or systemic immunosuppression excluded patients. At baseline, cycle 4 day 1, and cycle 7 day 1, blood was sampled. Regarding this clone: Antigen specificity is unknown.

J lost 5 bases, V lost 1 base, and 5 bases had no gene match. The CDR3 totals 15 residues. Germline CDR1 and CDR2: SGDLS and YYNGEE. Source: CD4+ or CD8+ T cells sorted from blood, taken in a trial of the OX40 agonist ivuxolimab. The clonotype comes from an adult with an advanced solid tumor such as melanoma, head and neck, liver or kidney cancer. The V call is TRBV9, the J call TRBJ2-3; 9 nucleotides align to TRBD1. In DNA, the CDR3 is TGTGCCAGCAGCGTAACGGGACAGGGTATAGATACGCAGTATTTT. Protein sequence: CASSVTGQGIDTQYF.